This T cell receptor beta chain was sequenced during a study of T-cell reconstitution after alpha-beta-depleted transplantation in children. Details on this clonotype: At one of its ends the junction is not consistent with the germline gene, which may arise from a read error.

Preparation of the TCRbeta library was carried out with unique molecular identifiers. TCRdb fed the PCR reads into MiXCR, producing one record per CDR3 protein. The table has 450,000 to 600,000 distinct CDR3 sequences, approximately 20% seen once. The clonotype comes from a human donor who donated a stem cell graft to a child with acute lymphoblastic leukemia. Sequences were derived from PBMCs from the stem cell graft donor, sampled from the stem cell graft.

CDR3 DNA sequence: TGCTGTGCTAGAGATCTTCGTTTCAGCAGCTACAATGAGCAGTTCTTC. Residues: CCARDLRFSSYNEQFF. The gene calls are TRBV20-1 and TRBJ2-1, with no clear D. CDR3 size: 16 residues. The germline gives CDR1 DFQATT, CDR2 SNEGSKA (reference sequence).